These T cell receptor beta chains were read from a single sample in a study of molecular identifiers for immune sequencing clone quantification. TCRdb reprocessed the PCR reads with MiXCR, giving one entry per CDR3 protein. In the table there are more than 450,000 distinct CDR3 sequences, around 25% of which are singletons. Sequencing was done on a sample of naive CD8+ T cells from blood, with Jurkat cell RNA spiked in. The receptors derive from a human donor in good health. Some libraries in this study had Jurkat cell RNA spiked in. Both conserved end residues are part of each CDR3. The D gene is left open where the match is weak. A row's size may be missing; if present it is once, few, many or a size class.

j_call | v_call | d_call | clone_size | cdr3_aa | cdr3_nt
TRBJ2-3 | TRBV19 | NA | NA | CASSTGTLDTQYF | TGTGCCAGTAGTACGGGGACCCTAGATACGCAGTATTTT
TRBJ2-1 | TRBV4-3 | NA | few | CASSQQLVSGYNEQFF | TGCGCCAGCAGCCAGCAGCTTGTTAGCGGTTACAATGAGCAGTTCTTC
TRBJ1-5 | TRBV7-2 | NA | many | CASSLGQGVPQHF | TGTGCCAGCAGCTTAGGGCAGGGCGTGCCCCAGCATTTT
TRBJ2-1 | TRBV29-1 | NA | many | CSVEDVRGYNEQFF | TGCAGCGTTGAAGACGTGCGGGGTTACAATGAGCAGTTCTTC
TRBJ1-5 | TRBV27 | NA | few | CASSSISSQPQHF | TGTGCCAGCAGTTCGATTAGCAGCCAGCCCCAGCATTTT
TRBJ2-5 | TRBV7-6 | TRBD1 | many | CASSLETGASQETQYF | TGTGCCAGCAGCTTAGAGACAGGGGCGTCACAAGAGACCCAGTACTTC
TRBJ2-2 | TRBV12-3/TRBV12-4 | NA | NA | CASMSPNTGELFF | TGTGCCAGCATGTCGCCGAACACCGGGGAGCTGTTTTTT
TRBJ2-5 | TRBV15 | TRBD1 | few | CATSRGIGQGGKETQYF | TGTGCCACCAGCAGAGGGATAGGACAGGGGGGGAAAGAGACCCAGTACTTC
TRBJ2-7 | TRBV11-2 | NA | NA | CASSLRQSYYEQYF | TGTGCCAGCAGCTTAAGACAGTCCTACTACGAGCAGTACTTC
TRBJ1-1 | TRBV9 | NA | NA | CASSVVGGNTEAFF | TGTGCCAGCAGCGTAGTTGGGGGAAACACTGAAGCTTTCTTT
TRBJ2-7 | TRBV28 | TRBD1 | many | CASERGTGGSEQYF | TGTGCCAGCGAACGCGGGACAGGGGGCTCCGAGCAGTACTTC
TRBJ1-5 | TRBV28 | TRBD1 | NA | CASSQDRDRVSFSNQPQHF | TGTGCCAGCAGCCAAGACCGGGACAGGGTGAGTTTTAGCAATCAGCCCCAGCATTTT
TRBJ1-1 | TRBV4-3 | NA | many | CASSQGRSTNTEAFF | TGCGCCAGCAGCCAAGGGCGTAGCACCAACACTGAAGCTTTCTTT
TRBJ2-7 | TRBV4-3 | NA | few | CASSQDVQLYEQYF | TGCGCCAGCAGCCAAGACGTACAGCTCTACGAGCAGTACTTC
TRBJ2-1 | TRBV20-1 | TRBD2 | few | CSARKSGSLDEQFF | TGCAGTGCCCGAAAGAGCGGGAGTTTGGATGAGCAGTTCTTC
TRBJ2-3 | TRBV5-6 | TRBD2 | few | CASPAGGGPGDTQYF | TGTGCCAGCCCGGCGGGGGGGGGGCCCGGAGATACGCAGTATTTT
TRBJ1-1 | TRBV29-1 | TRBD1 | many | CSVGQGLATEAFF | TGCAGCGTGGGACAGGGCTTGGCCACTGAAGCTTTCTTT
TRBJ2-1 | TRBV29-1 | TRBD2 | few | CSVELAGTYNEQFF | TGCAGCGTTGAACTAGCGGGAACCTACAATGAGCAGTTCTTC
TRBJ2-3 | TRBV5-4 | NA | few | CASSLVVILPGHTDTQYF | TGTGCCAGCAGCTTGGTTGTTATCCTCCCAGGTCACACAGATACGCAGTATTTT
TRBJ1-1 | TRBV5-1 | NA | few | CASSLFGQGRVTEDTEAFF | TGCGCCAGCAGCTTGTTCGGGCAGGGAAGGGTAACGGAGGACACTGAAGCTTTCTTT
TRBJ2-7 | TRBV11-2 | NA | NA | CASSLYRDPHEQYF | TGTGCCAGCAGCCTGTACAGGGATCCCCACGAGCAGTACTTC
TRBJ1-1 | TRBV12-3/TRBV12-4 | NA | NA | CASSLGTAITEAFF | TGTGCGAGCAGTTTGGGGACGGCGATCACTGAAGCTTTCTTT
TRBJ2-2 | TRBV30 | NA | NA | CAWRGQGNTGELFF | TGTGCCTGGAGGGGTCAGGGGAACACCGGGGAGCTGTTTTTT
TRBJ1-6 | TRBV4-1 | NA | NA | CASSQGPGNSPLHF | TGCGCCAGCAGCCAGGGACCCGGGAATTCACCCCTCCACTTT
TRBJ1-3 | TRBV6-5 | TRBD1 | few | CASSYGTGDSNTIYF | TGTGCCAGCAGTTACGGGACAGGGGATAGTAACACCATATATTTT
TRBJ2-1 | TRBV4-3 | TRBD1 | NA | CASSQAKGQGTDNEQVF | TGCGCCAGCAGCCAAGCAAAGGGACAGGGGACGGACAATGAGCAGGTCTTC
TRBJ2-2 | TRBV6-4 | TRBD1 | NA | CANSEGSQGFLTGELFF | TGTGCCAACAGTGAAGGGTCACAGGGGTTTCTCACCGGGGAGCTGTTTTTT
TRBJ1-1 | TRBV7-9 | NA | many | CASSLVGAELNTEAFF | TGTGCCAGCAGCTTGGTGGGGGCGGAACTGAACACTGAAGCTTTCTTT
TRBJ1-1 | TRBV30 | NA | many | CAWSVGGFTEAFF | TGTGCCTGGAGTGTCGGCGGGTTCACTGAAGCTTTCTTT
TRBJ2-2 | TRBV5-1 | NA | many | CATRQGITGELFF | TGCGCCACCCGGCAGGGAATAACCGGGGAGCTGTTTTTT
TRBJ2-7 | TRBV24-1 | NA | many | CATSDPTTAYEQYF | TGTGCCACCAGTGACCCTACTACCGCCTACGAGCAGTACTTC
TRBJ2-1 | TRBV4-3 | TRBD2 | NA | CASSQGQLAGYEQFF | TGCGCCAGCAGCCAAGGTCAACTAGCGGGATATGAGCAGTTCTTC
TRBJ2-2 | TRBV20-1 | NA | once | CSASPLAPSPGELFF | TGCAGTGCTAGCCCCCTGGCCCCTTCCCCCGGGGAGCTGTTTTTT
TRBJ2-3 | TRBV4-3 | TRBD2 | few | CASSQASSGEVIDTQYF | TGCGCCAGCAGCCAAGCCTCTAGCGGGGAGGTGATAGATACGCAGTATTTT
TRBJ2-7 | TRBV20-1 | NA | NA | CSARDLWVHEQYF | TGCAGTGCTAGAGATCTCTGGGTCCACGAGCAGTACTTC
TRBJ2-3 | TRBV15 | TRBD1 | few | CATSRAGQGKSSYTDTQYF | TGTGCCACCAGCAGAGCGGGACAGGGGAAAAGTAGTTACACAGATACGCAGTATTTT
TRBJ2-7 | TRBV2 | NA | few | CASSVLGASYEQYF | TGTGCCAGCAGTGTGCTAGGGGCCTCCTACGAGCAGTACTTC
TRBJ2-3 | TRBV29-1 | NA | many | CSVEDLEGDPADTQYF | TGCAGCGTTGAAGATCTCGAGGGGGACCCGGCAGATACGCAGTATTTT
TRBJ1-2 | TRBV6-2/TRBV6-3 | NA | many | CASIGAGAYGYTF | TGTGCCAGCATCGGGGCAGGTGCATATGGCTACACCTTC
TRBJ1-5 | TRBV27 | TRBD1 | few | CASRPGQLNQPQHF | TGTGCCAGCAGACCGGGACAGCTGAATCAGCCCCAGCATTTT
TRBJ2-7 | TRBV27 | NA | few | CASSPSWGAPYEQYF | TGTGCCAGCAGTCCATCCTGGGGGGCCCCCTACGAGCAGTACTTC
TRBJ1-4 | TRBV27 | NA | NA | CASSNTGTLNEKLFF | TGTGCCAGCAGTAACACAGGGACGTTGAACGAAAAACTGTTTTTT
TRBJ2-3 | TRBV27 | TRBD2 | NA | CASSSRTGTSGSTDTQYF | TGTGCCAGCAGTTCACGGACTGGGACTAGCGGCAGTACAGATACGCAGTATTTT
TRBJ1-1 | TRBV28 | NA | NA | CASSLYPENTEAFF | TGTGCCAGCAGTTTATATCCGGAGAACACTGAAGCTTTCTTT
TRBJ2-7 | TRBV13 | TRBD1 | many | CASSPTGDRVDEQYF | TGTGCCAGCAGCCCCACGGGGGACAGGGTTGACGAGCAGTACTTC
TRBJ2-3 | TRBV27 | NA | many | CASSLLTPGPTDTQYF | TGTGCCAGCAGTCTCCTGACCCCGGGGCCCACAGATACGCAGTATTTT
TRBJ1-1 | TRBV3-1 | NA | few | CASSQDPRAGARVNTEAFF | TGTGCCAGCAGCCAAGATCCGAGGGCGGGGGCGAGGGTGAACACTGAAGCTTTCTTT